These T cell receptor beta chains were read from a single sample in a study of Ad26.COV2.S vaccination and SARS-CoV-2 variants. Assay used: immunoSEQ multiplex PCR; TCRdb lists only in-frame clones, some missing. This sample carries 380,000 or so clones, about 89% of them seen once, and the ten largest clones take 5%. The sequencing here drew on peripheral blood, taken in a trial of Ad26.COV2.S vaccine versus placebo. These TCRs come from a person between 18 and 65 years old who received the Ad26.COV2.S COVID-19 vaccine or a placebo. The CDR3 runs from the conserved cysteine through the conserved F or W. Fields, in order: D gene, J gene, V gene, CDR3 DNA, CDR3 protein. A D gene is named only where the DNA matches it firmly.

D gene: .; J gene: TRBJ1-1; V gene: TRBV19; CDR3 DNA: TGTGCCAGTAGTACCTCATATATGAACACTGAAGCTTTCTTT; CDR3 protein: CASSTSYMNTEAFF
D gene: .; J gene: TRBJ2-6; V gene: TRBV19; CDR3 DNA: TGTGCCAGTAGTATCCTGGGGGCGGCTGGGGCCAACGTCCTGACTTTC; CDR3 protein: CASSILGAAGANVLTF
D gene: .; J gene: TRBJ1-2; V gene: TRBV5-4; CDR3 DNA: TGTGCCAGCAGCTTGGATGGGGGCTCTGGCTACACCTTC; CDR3 protein: CASSLDGGSGYTF
D gene: .; J gene: TRBJ2-7; V gene: TRBV28; CDR3 DNA: TGTGCCATCCAGGCACAGGCAACCTACGAGCAGTACTTC; CDR3 protein: CAIQAQATYEQYF
D gene: TRBD1; J gene: TRBJ2-7; V gene: TRBV3-1/TRBV3-2; CDR3 DNA: TGTGCCAGCAGCCAATCCCCCGGGACAGGGTTCGTCCCCTACGAGCAGTACTTC; CDR3 protein: CASSQSPGTGFVPYEQYF
D gene: .; J gene: TRBJ2-5; V gene: TRBV9; CDR3 DNA: TGTGCCAGCAGCGTAGAAGGGGGGGCCTCTTTTCAAGAGACCCAGTACTTC; CDR3 protein: CASSVEGGASFQETQYF
D gene: .; J gene: TRBJ1-2; V gene: TRBV6-1; CDR3 DNA: TGTGCCAGCAGTGAAGGAACGGTCCCAGATGGCTACACCTTC; CDR3 protein: CASSEGTVPDGYTF
D gene: .; J gene: TRBJ2-3; V gene: TRBV7-9; CDR3 DNA: TGTGCCAGCAGCTGGGGGCTCTCCACAGATACGCAGTATTTT; CDR3 protein: CASSWGLSTDTQYF
D gene: .; J gene: TRBJ2-3; V gene: TRBV7-2; CDR3 DNA: TGTGCCAGCAGCGACGGCGGAGTAACAGATACGCAGTATTTT; CDR3 protein: CASSDGGVTDTQYF
D gene: TRBD2; J gene: TRBJ2-3; V gene: TRBV2; CDR3 DNA: TGTGCCAGCAGTGGGCTAGCGGGAGGTAAAGATACGCAGTATTTT; CDR3 protein: CASSGLAGGKDTQYF
D gene: TRBD2; J gene: TRBJ2-2; V gene: TRBV12-5; CDR3 DNA: TGTGCTAGTGGTTTGGTAAGCGGGAGGCACACCGGGGAGCTGTTTTTT; CDR3 protein: CASGLVSGRHTGELFF
D gene: TRBD2; J gene: TRBJ2-3; V gene: TRBV11-2; CDR3 DNA: TGTGCCAGCAGCTTATTAGCGGGAATCACAGATACGCAGTATTTT; CDR3 protein: CASSLLAGITDTQYF
D gene: .; J gene: TRBJ2-1; V gene: TRBV2; CDR3 DNA: TGTGCCAGCAGTGAAGTTATAGCCCTACGAACGAGACGATGGGACACTGAGCAGTTCTTC; CDR3 protein: CASSEVIALRTRRWDTEQFF
D gene: TRBD1; J gene: TRBJ2-7; V gene: TRBV7-2; CDR3 DNA: TGTGCCAGCAGCTCAGGGGGCGCCTTACGCGAGCAGTACTTC; CDR3 protein: CASSSGGALREQYF
D gene: .; J gene: TRBJ2-3; V gene: TRBV4-1; CDR3 DNA: TGCGCCAGCAGCCAAGCCTGGGGGGAGTGGAGCACAGATACGCAGTATTTT; CDR3 protein: CASSQAWGEWSTDTQYF
D gene: .; J gene: TRBJ2-5; V gene: TRBV5-1; CDR3 DNA: TGCGCCAGCAAACCCGGCCCAGGTGTGGAGACCCAGTACTTC; CDR3 protein: CASKPGPGVETQYF
D gene: TRBD1; J gene: TRBJ1-2; V gene: TRBV20-1; CDR3 DNA: TGCAGTGCTAGTACCGGACAGGGGGCTCGGGGCTACACCTTC; CDR3 protein: CSASTGQGARGYTF
D gene: TRBD1; J gene: TRBJ1-6; V gene: TRBV7-3; CDR3 DNA: TGTGCCAGCAGCCGAACCGGACAGGCAGATTCACCCCTCCACTTT; CDR3 protein: CASSRTGQADSPLHF
D gene: TRBD1; J gene: TRBJ1-2; V gene: TRBV6-5; CDR3 DNA: TGTGCCAGCAGTCATACTCCGGACAGGGGGCCAGGCTACACCTTC; CDR3 protein: CASSHTPDRGPGYTF
D gene: .; J gene: TRBJ2-7; V gene: TRBV6-1; CDR3 DNA: TGTGCCAGCAGTGAAGGATCCTCCTACGAGCAGTACTTC; CDR3 protein: CASSEGSSYEQYF
D gene: TRBD2; J gene: TRBJ2-1; V gene: TRBV18; CDR3 DNA: TGTGCCAGCTCACCGGGGACTAGCGGGAACAATGAGCAGTTCTTC; CDR3 protein: CASSPGTSGNNEQFF
D gene: .; J gene: TRBJ1-3; V gene: TRBV7-9; CDR3 DNA: TGTGCCAGCAGCCCAACACAGGTCGCTGGAAACACCATATATTTT; CDR3 protein: CASSPTQVAGNTIYF